A selection of T cell receptor beta chains follows, all from one sample in a study of blood T cell repertoires in COVID-19. Assay used: immunoSEQ multiplex PCR; TCRdb lists only in-frame clones, some missing. This sample has over 200,000 clones, with around 80% found just once. Input material: peripheral blood. These receptors all stem from a man between 35 and 55 years old with acute or convalescent COVID-19. Both conserved end residues are part of each CDR3. D genes are given only for firm matches. The size entry is marked missing in some rows and otherwise reads once, few, many or a size class.

TRBV6-4	TRBD1	TRBJ1-1	-	CASSVQGMNTEAFF	TGTGCCAGCAGTGTACAGGGGATGAACACTGAAGCTTTCTTT
TRBV19	-	TRBJ1-5	-	CASSLRGEGQPQHF	TGTGCCAGTAGTCTGCGGGGAGAAGGTCAGCCCCAGCATTTT
TRBV7-9	-	TRBJ1-2	-	CASSQGPYGYTF	TGTGCCAGCAGCCAGGGCCCTTATGGCTACACCTTC
TRBV2	-	TRBJ2-5	-	CASGGTAIQETQYF	TGTGCCAGCGGGGGGACAGCCATACAAGAGACCCAGTACTTC
TRBV3-1/TRBV3-2	-	TRBJ1-1	-	CASSSGRVSNTEAFF	TGTGCCAGCAGCTCAGGGAGGGTATCGAACACTGAAGCTTTCTTT
TRBV11-1	-	TRBJ2-7	few	CASSLEGRIRFGEQYF	TGTGCCAGCAGCTTGGAGGGACGAATCCGTTTTGGGGAGCAGTACTTC
TRBV5-1	TRBD2	TRBJ2-3	few	CASSLSGGRRTDTQYF	TGCGCCAGCAGCTTGTCGGGCGGGAGGAGGACAGATACGCAGTATTTT
TRBV20-1	-	TRBJ2-1	-	CSASNPREQFF	TGCAGTGCTAGTAATCCGCGAGAGCAGTTCTTC
TRBV19	TRBD1	TRBJ1-1	-	CASSIAGTGRATEAFF	TGTGCCAGTAGTATTGCTGGGACAGGGCGGGCCACTGAAGCTTTCTTT
TRBV5-4	TRBD1	TRBJ1-4	-	CASSLDRGQEKLFF	TGTGCCAGCAGCTTGGACAGGGGCCAGGAAAAACTGTTTTTT
TRBV7-9	-	TRBJ1-5	-	CASSFLSEPQHF	TGTGCCAGCAGCTTTTTGAGTGAGCCCCAGCATTTT
TRBV27	-	TRBJ2-7	-	CASSLQGRNPLEQYF	TGTGCCAGCAGTTTACAGGGAAGGAACCCCCTCGAGCAGTACTTC
TRBV20-1	-	TRBJ2-7	-	CSAFRAEQYF	TGCAGTGCGTTTCGAGCAGAGCAGTACTTC
TRBV27	-	TRBJ1-4	once	CASSPFVATNEKLFF	TGTGCCAGCAGTCCCTTCGTTGCAACTAATGAAAAACTGTTTTTT
TRBV19	TRBD2	TRBJ2-1	-	CASSLAGGSYNEQFF	TGTGCCAGTAGTTTGGCGGGAGGGTCCTACAATGAGCAGTTCTTC
TRBV24-1	TRBD1	TRBJ1-1	-	CATSDRTGTKIGTEAFF	TGTGCCACCAGTGACAGGACAGGGACCAAAATCGGCACTGAAGCTTTCTTT
TRBV6-2/TRBV6-3	TRBD1	TRBJ1-2	-	CASSRGPGTANYGYTF	TGTGCCAGCAGTCGAGGGCCCGGGACAGCTAACTATGGCTACACCTTC
TRBV11-2	TRBD2	TRBJ2-1	-	CASSYKRASGRAVNEQFF	TGTGCCAGCAGCTACAAAAGGGCTAGCGGGAGGGCCGTCAATGAGCAGTTCTTC
TRBV29-1	TRBD1	TRBJ1-1	-	CSAEVRTGVTEAFF	TGCAGCGCCGAAGTTCGGACAGGGGTCACTGAAGCTTTCTTT
TRBV4-2	TRBD2	TRBJ2-7	few	CASSQTSGPPYEQYF	TGTGCCAGCAGCCAGACTAGCGGTCCCCCCTACGAGCAGTACTTC
TRBV19	-	TRBJ2-5	-	CASSIDPNGDSQETQYF	TGTGCCAGTAGTATAGACCCCAATGGAGACAGCCAAGAGACCCAGTACTTC
TRBV4-2	TRBD2	TRBJ2-5	-	CASSQELAGQETQYF	TGTGCCAGCAGCCAAGAACTAGCGGGACAAGAGACCCAGTACTTC
TRBV29-1	TRBD2	TRBJ2-2	-	CSVRTSGAGELFF	TGCAGCGTCCGGACTAGCGGCGCCGGGGAGCTGTTTTTT
TRBV4-2	-	TRBJ2-7	-	CASSLPGTNYEQYF	TGTGCCAGCAGTCTCCCCGGGACAAACTACGAGCAGTACTTC
TRBV30	TRBD1	TRBJ1-3	-	CAWSGDRASGNTIYF	TGTGCCTGGAGCGGAGACAGGGCATCTGGAAACACCATATATTTT
TRBV3-1/TRBV3-2	-	TRBJ1-4	few	CASSQSGGEKLFF	TGTGCCAGCAGCCAGAGCGGCGGTGAAAAACTGTTTTTT
TRBV6-5	-	TRBJ1-1	-	CASGQQAGGSTEAFF	TGTGCCAGCGGCCAGCAGGCGGGTGGGAGCACTGAAGCTTTCTTT